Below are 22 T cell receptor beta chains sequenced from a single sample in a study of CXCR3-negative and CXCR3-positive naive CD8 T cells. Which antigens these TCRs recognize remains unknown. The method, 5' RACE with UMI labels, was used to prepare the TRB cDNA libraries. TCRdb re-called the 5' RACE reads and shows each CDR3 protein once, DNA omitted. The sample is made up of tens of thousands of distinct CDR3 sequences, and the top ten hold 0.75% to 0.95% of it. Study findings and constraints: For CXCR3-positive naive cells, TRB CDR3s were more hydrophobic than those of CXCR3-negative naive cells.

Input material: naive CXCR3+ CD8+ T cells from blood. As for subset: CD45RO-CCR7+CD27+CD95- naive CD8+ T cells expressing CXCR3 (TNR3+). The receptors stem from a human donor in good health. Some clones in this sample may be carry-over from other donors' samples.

The CDR3 spells CASNRDHYEQYF. The chain joins TRBV2 to TRBJ2-7; TCRdb's D gene call, TRBD1, goes unchecked for lack of DNA. CDR1 is SNHLY, CDR2 FYNNEI, per germline. This CDR3 region has 12 residues.

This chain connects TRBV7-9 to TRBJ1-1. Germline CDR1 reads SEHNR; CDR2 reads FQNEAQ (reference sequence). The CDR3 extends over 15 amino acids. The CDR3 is CASSPVGGEHTEAFF.

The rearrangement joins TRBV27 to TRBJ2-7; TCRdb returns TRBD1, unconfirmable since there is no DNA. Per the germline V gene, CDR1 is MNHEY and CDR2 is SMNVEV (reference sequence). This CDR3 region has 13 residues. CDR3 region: CAAGGRDGGEQYF.

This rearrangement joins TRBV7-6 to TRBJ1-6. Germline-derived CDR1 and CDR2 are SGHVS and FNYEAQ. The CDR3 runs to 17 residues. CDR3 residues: CASSGTTGISYNSPLHF.

The CDR3 reads CASSPGTAYIAKNIQYF. The V call is TRBV14, the J call TRBJ2-4. There are 17 residues in the CDR3. Germline V gene lookup returns CDR1 SGHDN and CDR2 FVKESK.

CDR3 loop: CASSPSIGTLREGYGYTF. This rearrangement joins TRBV6-5 to TRBJ1-2. Germline V lookup: CDR1 MNHEY, CDR2 SVGAGI. The CDR3 covers 18 residues.

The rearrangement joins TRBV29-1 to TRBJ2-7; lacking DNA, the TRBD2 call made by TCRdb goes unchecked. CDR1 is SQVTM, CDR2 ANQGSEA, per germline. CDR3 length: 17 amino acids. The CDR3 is CSVDNEASGRAPYEQYF.

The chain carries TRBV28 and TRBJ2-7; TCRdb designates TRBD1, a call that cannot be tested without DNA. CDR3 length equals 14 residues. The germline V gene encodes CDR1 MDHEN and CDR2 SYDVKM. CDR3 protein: CAGSMTGTSYEQYF.

The CDR3: CASSSASPPNYEQYF. The chain couples TRBV7-6 to TRBJ2-7; TCRdb lists TRBD1, though no DNA is available to test this call. This CDR3 has 15 residues. Per germline, CDR1 SGHVS and CDR2 FNYEAQ.

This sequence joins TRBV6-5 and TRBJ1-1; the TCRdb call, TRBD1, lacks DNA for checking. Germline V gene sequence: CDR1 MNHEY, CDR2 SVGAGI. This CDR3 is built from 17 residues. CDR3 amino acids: CASSDGTALSMNTEAFF.

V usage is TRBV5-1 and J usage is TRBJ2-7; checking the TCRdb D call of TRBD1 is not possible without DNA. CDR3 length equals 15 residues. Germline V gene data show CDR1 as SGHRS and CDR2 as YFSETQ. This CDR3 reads CASSLEAARGDHVYF.

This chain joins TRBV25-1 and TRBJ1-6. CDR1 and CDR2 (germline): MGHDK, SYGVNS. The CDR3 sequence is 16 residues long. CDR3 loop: CASIASTAYYNSPLHF.

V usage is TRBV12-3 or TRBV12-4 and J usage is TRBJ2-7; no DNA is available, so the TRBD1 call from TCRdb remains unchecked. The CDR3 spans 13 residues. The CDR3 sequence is CASSPTGGHEQYF.

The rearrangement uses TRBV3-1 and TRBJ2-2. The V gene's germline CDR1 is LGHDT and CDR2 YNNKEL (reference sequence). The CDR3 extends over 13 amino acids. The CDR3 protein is CASSQGFPGELFF.

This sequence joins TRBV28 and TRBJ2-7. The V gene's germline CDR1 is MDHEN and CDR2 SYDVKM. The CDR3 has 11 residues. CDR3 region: CASRTHYEQYF. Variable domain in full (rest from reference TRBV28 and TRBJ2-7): DVKVTQSSRYLVKRTGEKVFLECVQDMDHENMFWYRQDPGLGLRLIYFSYDVKMKEKGDIPEGYSVSREKKERFSLILESASTNQTSMYLCASRTHYEQYFGPGTRLTVT.

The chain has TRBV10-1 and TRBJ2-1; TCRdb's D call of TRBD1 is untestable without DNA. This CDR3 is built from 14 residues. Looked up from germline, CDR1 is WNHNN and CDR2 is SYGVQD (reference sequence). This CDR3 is CASSARGPYNEQFF.

This CDR3 is CASSQALAGGYEQYF. The V and J genes are TRBV4-2 and TRBJ2-7; TCRdb designates TRBD1, a call that cannot be tested without DNA. This CDR3 comprises 15 residues. Per germline, CDR1 LGHNA and CDR2 YNFKEQ.

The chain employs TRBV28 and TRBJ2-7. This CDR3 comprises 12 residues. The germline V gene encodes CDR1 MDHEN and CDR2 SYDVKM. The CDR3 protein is CASSLAENEQYF.

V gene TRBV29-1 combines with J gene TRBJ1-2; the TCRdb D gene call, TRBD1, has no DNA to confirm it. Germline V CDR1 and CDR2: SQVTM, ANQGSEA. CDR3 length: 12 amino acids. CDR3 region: CSDLPGGYGYTF.

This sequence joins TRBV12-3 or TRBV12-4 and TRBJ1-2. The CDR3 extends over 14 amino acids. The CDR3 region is CASSLGGAHNGYTF.

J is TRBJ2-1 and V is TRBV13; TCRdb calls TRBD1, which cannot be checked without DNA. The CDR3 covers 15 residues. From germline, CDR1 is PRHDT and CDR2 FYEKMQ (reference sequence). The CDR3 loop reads CASRDRGYADNEQFF.

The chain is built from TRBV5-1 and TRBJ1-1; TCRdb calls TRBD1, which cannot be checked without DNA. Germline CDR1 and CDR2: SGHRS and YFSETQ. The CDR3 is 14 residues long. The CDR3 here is CASSLSDRDPEAFF.